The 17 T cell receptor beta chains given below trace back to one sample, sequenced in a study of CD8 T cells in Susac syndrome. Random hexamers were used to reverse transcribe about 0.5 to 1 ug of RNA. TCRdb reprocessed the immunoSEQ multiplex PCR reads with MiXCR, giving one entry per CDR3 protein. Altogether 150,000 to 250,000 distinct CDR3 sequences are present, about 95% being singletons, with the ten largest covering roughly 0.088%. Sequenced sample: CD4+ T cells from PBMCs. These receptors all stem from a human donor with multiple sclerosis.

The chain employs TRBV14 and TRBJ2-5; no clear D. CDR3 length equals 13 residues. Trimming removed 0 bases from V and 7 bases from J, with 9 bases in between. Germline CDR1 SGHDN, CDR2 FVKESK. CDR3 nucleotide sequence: TGTGCCAGCAGCCAAGAGTCCCCGACGACCCAGTACTTC. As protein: CASSQESPTTQYF.

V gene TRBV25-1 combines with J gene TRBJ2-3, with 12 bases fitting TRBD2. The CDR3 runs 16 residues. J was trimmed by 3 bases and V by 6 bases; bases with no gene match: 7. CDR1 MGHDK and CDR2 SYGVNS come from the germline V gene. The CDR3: CASRSLAGGDTDTQYF. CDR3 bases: TGTGCCAGCAGGTCACTAGCGGGAGGTGATACAGATACGCAGTATTTT.

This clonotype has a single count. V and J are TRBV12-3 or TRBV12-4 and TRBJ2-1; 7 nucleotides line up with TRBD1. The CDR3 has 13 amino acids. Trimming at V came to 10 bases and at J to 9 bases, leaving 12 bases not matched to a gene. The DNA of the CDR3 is TGTGCCATCAACCCCCGGACAGGCCGTGAGCAGTTCTTC. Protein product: CAINPRTGREQFF.

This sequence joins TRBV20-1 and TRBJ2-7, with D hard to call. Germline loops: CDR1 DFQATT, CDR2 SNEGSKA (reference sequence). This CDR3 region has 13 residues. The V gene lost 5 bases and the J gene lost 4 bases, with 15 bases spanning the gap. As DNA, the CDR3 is TGCAGTGCTTACCTAGATCCCCTATACGAGCAGTACTTC. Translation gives CSAYLDPLYEQYF.

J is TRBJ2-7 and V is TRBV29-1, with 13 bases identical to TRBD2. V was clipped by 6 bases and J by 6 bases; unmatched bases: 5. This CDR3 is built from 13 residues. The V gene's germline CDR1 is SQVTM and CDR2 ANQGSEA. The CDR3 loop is CSVDGLAGVEQYF. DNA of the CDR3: TGCAGCGTGGACGGACTAGCGGGAGTCGAGCAGTACTTC.

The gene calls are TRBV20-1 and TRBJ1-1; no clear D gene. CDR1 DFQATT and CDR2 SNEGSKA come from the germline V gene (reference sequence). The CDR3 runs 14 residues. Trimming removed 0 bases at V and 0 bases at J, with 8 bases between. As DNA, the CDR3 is TGCAGTGCTAGAGATCTTTCAGTGAACACTGAAGCTTTCTTT. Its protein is CSARDLSVNTEAFF.

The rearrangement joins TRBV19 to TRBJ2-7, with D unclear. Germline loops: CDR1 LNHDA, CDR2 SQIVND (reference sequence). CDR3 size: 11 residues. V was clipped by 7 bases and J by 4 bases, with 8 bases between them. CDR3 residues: CASTSGYEQYF. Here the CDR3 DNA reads TGTGCCAGTACGTCCGGTTACGAGCAGTACTTC. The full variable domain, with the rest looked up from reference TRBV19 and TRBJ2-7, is DGGITQSPKYLFRKEGQNVTLSCEQNLNHDAMYWYRQDPGQGLRLIYYSQIVNDFQKGDIAEGYSVSREKKESFPLTVTSAQKNPTAFYLCASTSGYEQYFGPGTRLTVT.

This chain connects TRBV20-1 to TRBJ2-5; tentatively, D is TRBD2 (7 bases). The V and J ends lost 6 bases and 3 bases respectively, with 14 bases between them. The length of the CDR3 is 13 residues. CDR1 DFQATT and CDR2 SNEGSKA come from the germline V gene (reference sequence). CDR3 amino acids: CSADEGGKETQYF. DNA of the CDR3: TGCAGTGCCGATGAGGGGGGGAAAGAGACCCAGTACTTC.

The CDR3 region has the DNA TGCAGCGTCCTCGACACTGAAGCTTTCTTT. Translation gives CSVLDTEAFF. The chain couples TRBV29-1 to TRBJ1-1; D remains ambiguous. Germline V gene lookup returns CDR1 SQVTM and CDR2 ANQGSEA. The CDR3 is 10 residues long. Trimming pared 6 bases from V and 3 bases from J, leaving 5 bases between.

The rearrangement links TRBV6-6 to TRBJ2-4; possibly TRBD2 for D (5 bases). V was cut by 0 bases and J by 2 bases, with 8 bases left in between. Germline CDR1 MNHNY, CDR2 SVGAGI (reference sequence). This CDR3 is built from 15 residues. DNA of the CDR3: TGTGCCAGCAGTTACTCCTCGGGATCCAAAAACATTCAGTACTTC. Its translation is CASSYSSGSKNIQYF.

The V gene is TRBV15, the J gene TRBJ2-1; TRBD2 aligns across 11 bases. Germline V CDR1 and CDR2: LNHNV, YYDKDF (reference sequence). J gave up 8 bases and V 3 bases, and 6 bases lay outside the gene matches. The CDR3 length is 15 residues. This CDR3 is CATSSGGLAVDEQFF. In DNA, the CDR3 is TGTGCCACCAGCAGTGGGGGACTAGCGGTGGATGAGCAGTTCTTC.

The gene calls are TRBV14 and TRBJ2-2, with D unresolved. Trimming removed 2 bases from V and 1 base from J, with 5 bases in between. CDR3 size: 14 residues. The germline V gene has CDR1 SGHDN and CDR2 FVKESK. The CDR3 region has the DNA TGTGCCAGCAGCCAACAGGAGAACACCGGGGAGCTGTTTTTT. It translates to CASSQQENTGELFF.

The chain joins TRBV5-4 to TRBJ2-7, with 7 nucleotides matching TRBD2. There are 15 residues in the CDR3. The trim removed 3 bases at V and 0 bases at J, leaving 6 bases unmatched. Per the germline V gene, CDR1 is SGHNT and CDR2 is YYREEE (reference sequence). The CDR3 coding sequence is TGTGCCAGCAGCTCCCTAGCGGATTCCTCCTACGAGCAGTACTTC. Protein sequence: CASSSLADSSYEQYF.

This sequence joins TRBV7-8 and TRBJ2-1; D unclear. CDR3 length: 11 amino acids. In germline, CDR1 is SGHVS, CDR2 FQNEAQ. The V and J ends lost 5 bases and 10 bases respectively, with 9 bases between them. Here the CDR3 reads CASSHVGEQFF. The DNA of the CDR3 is TGTGCCAGCAGCCACGTCGGGGAGCAGTTCTTC.

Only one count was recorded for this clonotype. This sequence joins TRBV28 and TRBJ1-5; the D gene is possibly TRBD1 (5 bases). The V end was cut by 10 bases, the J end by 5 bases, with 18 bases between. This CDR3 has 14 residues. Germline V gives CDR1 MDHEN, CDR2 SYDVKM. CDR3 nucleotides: TGTGCCACCACACGGGCTAGGGGATATCAGCCCCAGCATTTT. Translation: CATTRARGYQPQHF.

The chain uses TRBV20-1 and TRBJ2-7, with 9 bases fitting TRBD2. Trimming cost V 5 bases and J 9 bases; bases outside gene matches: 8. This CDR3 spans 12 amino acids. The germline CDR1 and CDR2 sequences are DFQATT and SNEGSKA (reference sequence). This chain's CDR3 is CSAWTSADVQYF. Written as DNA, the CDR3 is TGCAGTGCTTGGACTAGCGCCGATGTGCAGTACTTC.

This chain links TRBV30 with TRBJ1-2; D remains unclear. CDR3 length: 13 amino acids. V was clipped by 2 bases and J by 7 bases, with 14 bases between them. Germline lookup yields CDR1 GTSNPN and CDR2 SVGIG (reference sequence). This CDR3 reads CAWSPPSSGGYTF. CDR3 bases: TGTGCCTGGAGTCCCCCCAGCTCGGGTGGCTACACCTTC.